This T cell receptor beta chain comes out of a study of monozygotic twins with inflammatory bowel disease. TCRdb reprocessed the 5' RACE reads and keeps a single row for each CDR3 protein, giving no DNA. This sample contains some 160,000 distinct CDR3 sequences. Germline V gives CDR1 DFQATT, CDR2 SNEGSKA (reference sequence). This CDR3 has 18 amino acids. The TCR originated in a human donor with ulcerative colitis or Crohn's disease, or a healthy co-twin of an affected twin (not recorded which). The chain has TRBV20-1 and TRBJ1-5; absent DNA, TCRdb's TRBD1 call cannot be checked. The material sequenced was blood. The CDR3 spells CSASRRAGGSYSNQPQHF.